What follows describes a single T cell receptor beta chain. Original methodology: It was from reference gene primer amplification that nucleated cell counts were estimated. The protocol was immunoSEQ multiplex PCR, while the TCRdb copy is restricted to in-frame clones and leaves out a portion. The D gene and trimming were derived from the DNA, and the V and J assignments and clone size from that table. The top ten clones hold less than 7% of a sample with around 35,000 clones, around 86% of them seen once. The data stem from a study of blood T cell repertoires in COVID-19. About the study: The United States, Italy and Spain supplied acute and convalescent COVID-19 samples. From T cells, B-cell-depleted T cells, or PBMCs came the material, which was cDNA or gDNA.

The V gene end was trimmed by 7 bases and the J gene end by 12 bases; junction bases not matched to a gene: 6. This CDR3 is built from 12 residues. Germline CDR1 reads SNHLY; CDR2 reads FYNNEI. The TCR sequence derives from a human donor in a cohort sampled during active COVID-19. The chain carries TRBV2 and TRBJ2-1; 10 nucleotides agree with TRBD2. The sequenced material came from peripheral blood. This CDR3 reads CASNSGRQGQFF. CDR3 nucleotides: TGTGCCAGCAATAGCGGGAGGCAGGGGCAGTTCTTC.